This TCR beta chain was observed in a study of memory CD4+ T cells and cytomegalovirus serostatus. As originally analysed: Out-of-frame sequences were removed, leaving 2 million to 2.5 million distinct TCRbeta sequences. Repertoires were generated with immunoSEQ multiplex PCR, while TCRdb's copy carries only in-frame clones and drops some. The V and J calls and clone size come from that table; D and trimming were worked out from the DNA. The data contain approximately 46,000 clones, around four fifths of them singletons. The CDR3 length is 17 residues. Germline CDR1 and CDR2: MNHNS and SASEGT. V lost 4 bases to trimming and J lost 7 bases; unmatched junction nucleotides: 15. The sort gate was single viable CD3+CD4+CD8-CD45RO+ cells for memory CD4+ T cells. Donors' CMV status reflects serum IgG against pp150, pp28, p38, p52.

The rearrangement joins TRBV6-1 to TRBJ2-3, with TRBD2 identical over 9 bases. This sequence originates from an adult in good health and CMV-seronegative. Material: memory CD4+ T cells from blood. The CDR3 DNA reads as TGTGCCAGCAGTGCCCCCGCGGGAGGGGCGATTACAAATACGCAGTATTTT. Amino acids: CASSAPAGGAITNTQYF.